This paragraph reports one TCR beta chain. These data are taken from a study of shared clonotypes between healthy human individuals. CDR1 SGHDT and CDR2 YYEEEE come from the germline V gene. The ends lost 0 bases at V and 4 bases at J; junction bases unmatched: 2. This CDR3 is built from 14 residues. Sequencing used immunoSEQ multiplex PCR; TCRdb keeps in-frame clones, though not all of them. The data contain under 850,000 clones, 55% to 80% of them seen just once; the ten biggest clones take up more than 1.5%. What was sequenced was memory CD4+ T cells sorted from blood. Indicated subset: CD45RA-negative fraction. The sequence derives from a woman in her 30s in good health. The chain links TRBV5-6 to TRBJ2-7, with TRBD1 matching 9 bases. CDR3 bases: TGTGCCAGCAGCTTGGTCGGACAGGGGTACGAGCAGTACTTC. Protein: CASSLVGQGYEQYF.